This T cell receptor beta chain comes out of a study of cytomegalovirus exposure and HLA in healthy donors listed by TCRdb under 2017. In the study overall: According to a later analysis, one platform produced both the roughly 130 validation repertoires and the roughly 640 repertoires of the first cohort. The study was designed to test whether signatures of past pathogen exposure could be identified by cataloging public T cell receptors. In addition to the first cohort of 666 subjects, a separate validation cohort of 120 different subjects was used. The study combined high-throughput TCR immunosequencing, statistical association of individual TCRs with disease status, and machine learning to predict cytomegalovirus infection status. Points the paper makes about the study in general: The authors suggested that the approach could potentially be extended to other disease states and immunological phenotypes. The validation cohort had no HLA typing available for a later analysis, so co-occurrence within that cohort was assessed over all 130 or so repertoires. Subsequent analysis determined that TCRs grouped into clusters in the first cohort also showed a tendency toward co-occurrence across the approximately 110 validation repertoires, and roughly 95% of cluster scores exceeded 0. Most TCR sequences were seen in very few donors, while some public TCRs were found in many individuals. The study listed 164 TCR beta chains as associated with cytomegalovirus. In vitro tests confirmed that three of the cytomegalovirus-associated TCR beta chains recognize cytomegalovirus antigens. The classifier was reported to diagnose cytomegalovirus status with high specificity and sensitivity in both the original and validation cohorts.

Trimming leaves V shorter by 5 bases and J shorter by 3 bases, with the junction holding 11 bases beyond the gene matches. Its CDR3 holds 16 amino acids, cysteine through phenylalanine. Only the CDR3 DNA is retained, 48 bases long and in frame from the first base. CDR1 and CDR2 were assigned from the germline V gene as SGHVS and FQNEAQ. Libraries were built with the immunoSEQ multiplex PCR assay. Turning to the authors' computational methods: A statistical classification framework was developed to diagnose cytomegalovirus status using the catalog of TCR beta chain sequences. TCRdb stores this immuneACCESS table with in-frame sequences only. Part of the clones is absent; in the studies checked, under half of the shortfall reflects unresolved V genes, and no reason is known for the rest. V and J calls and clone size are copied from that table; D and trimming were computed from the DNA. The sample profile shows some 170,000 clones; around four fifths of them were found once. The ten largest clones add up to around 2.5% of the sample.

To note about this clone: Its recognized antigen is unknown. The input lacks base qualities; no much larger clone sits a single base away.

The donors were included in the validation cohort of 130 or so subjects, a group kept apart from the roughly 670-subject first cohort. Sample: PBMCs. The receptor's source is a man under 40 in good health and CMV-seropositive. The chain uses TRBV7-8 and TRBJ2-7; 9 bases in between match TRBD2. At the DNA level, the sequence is TGTGCCAGCAGCACGGGAACAAGCGGGGGGCTCTACGAGCAGTACTTC. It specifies CASSTGTSGGLYEQYF.